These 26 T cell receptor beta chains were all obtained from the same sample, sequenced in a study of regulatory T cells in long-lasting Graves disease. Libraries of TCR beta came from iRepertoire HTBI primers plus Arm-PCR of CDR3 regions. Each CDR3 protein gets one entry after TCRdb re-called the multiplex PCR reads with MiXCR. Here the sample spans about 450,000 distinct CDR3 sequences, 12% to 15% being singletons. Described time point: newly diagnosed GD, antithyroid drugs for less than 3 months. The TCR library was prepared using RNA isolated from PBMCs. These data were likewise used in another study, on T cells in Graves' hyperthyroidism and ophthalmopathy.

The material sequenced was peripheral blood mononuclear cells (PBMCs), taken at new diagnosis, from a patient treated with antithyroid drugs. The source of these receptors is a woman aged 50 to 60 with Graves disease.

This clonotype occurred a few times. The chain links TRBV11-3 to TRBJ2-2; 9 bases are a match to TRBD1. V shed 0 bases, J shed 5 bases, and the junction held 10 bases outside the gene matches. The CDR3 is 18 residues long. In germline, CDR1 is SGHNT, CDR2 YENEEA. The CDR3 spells CASSLEAGTGRLTGELFF. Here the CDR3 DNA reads TGTGCCAGCAGCTTAGAGGCTGGGACAGGGAGGTTAACCGGGGAGCTGTTTTTT.

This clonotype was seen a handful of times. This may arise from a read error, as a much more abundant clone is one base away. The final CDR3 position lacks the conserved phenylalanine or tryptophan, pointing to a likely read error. The CDR3 DNA sequence: TGTGCCAGCAGTTTTTCGGGGGGCGAACAGCCCCAGCATCTT. Amino acid sequence: CASSFSGGEQPQHL. The V gene is TRBV12-3 or TRBV12-4, the J gene TRBJ1-5; a weak D match, TRBD1 (6 bases). This CDR3 region has 14 residues. V dropped 3 bases and J dropped 7 bases, with 13 bases sitting between them.

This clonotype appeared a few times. The CDR3 sequence: CASSFGPSKPEAFF. The DNA for the CDR3 is TGTGCCAGCAGCTTTGGACCCAGCAAACCTGAAGCTTTCTTT. J is TRBJ1-1 and V is TRBV7-6; no reliable D call. Looked up from germline, CDR1 is SGHVS and CDR2 is FNYEAQ. V was cut by 3 bases and J by 6 bases, with 14 bases left in between. The CDR3 consists of 14 residues. Looking up the rest from reference TRBV7-6 and TRBJ1-1 gives the full variable domain: GAGVSQSPRYKVTKRGQDVALRCDPISGHVSLYWYRQALGQGPEFLTYFNYEAQQDKSGLPNDRFSAERPEGSISTLTIQRTEQRDSAMYRCASSFGPSKPEAFFGQGTRLTVV.

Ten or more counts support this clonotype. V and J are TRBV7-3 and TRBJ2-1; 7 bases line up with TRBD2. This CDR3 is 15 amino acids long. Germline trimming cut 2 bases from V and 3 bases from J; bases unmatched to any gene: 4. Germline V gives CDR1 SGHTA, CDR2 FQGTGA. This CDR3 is CASSLGTTHYNEQFF. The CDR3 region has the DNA TGTGCCAGCAGCTTAGGGACTACCCACTACAATGAGCAGTTCTTC.

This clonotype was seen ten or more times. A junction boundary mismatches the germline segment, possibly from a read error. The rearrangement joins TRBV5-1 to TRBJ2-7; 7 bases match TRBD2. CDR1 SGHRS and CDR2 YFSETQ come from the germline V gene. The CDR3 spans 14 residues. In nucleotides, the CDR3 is TGTGCCAGCAGCCTCCTAGCGGACTCCTACGAGCAGTACTTC. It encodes CASSLLADSYEQYF.

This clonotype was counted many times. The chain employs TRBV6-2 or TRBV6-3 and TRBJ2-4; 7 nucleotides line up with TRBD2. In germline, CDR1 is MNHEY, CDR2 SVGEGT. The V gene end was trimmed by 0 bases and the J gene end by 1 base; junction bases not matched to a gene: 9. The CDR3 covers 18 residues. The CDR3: CASSYSDWGGTAKNIQYF. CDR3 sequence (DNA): TGTGCCAGCAGTTACTCGGACTGGGGGGGTACGGCCAAAAACATTCAGTACTTC.

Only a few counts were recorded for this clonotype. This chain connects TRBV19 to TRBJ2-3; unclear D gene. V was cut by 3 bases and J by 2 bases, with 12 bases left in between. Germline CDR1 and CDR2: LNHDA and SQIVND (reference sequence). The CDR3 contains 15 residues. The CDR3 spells CASSITGLPTDTQYF. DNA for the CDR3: TGTGCCAGTAGTATTACTGGGCTCCCCACAGATACGCAGTATTTT.

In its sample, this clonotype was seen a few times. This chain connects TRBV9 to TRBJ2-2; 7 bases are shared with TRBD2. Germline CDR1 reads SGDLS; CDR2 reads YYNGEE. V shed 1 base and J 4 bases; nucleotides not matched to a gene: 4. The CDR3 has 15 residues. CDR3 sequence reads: CASSVLGGGTGELFF. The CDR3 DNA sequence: TGTGCCAGCAGCGTATTGGGGGGGGGCACCGGGGAGCTGTTTTTT.

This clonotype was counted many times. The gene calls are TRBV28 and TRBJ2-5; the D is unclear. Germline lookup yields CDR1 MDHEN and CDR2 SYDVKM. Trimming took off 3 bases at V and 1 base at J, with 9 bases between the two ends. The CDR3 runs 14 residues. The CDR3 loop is CASSLSRVQETQYF. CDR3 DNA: TGTGCCAGCAGTTTGAGCCGGGTCCAAGAGACCCAGTACTTC.

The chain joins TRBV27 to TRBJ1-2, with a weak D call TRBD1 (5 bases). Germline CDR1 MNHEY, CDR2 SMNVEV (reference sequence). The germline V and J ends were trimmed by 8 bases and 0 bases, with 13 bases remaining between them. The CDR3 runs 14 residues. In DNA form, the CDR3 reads TGTGCCAGCTCGCAGGGAAAGGCTAACTATGGCTACACCTTC. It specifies CASSQGKANYGYTF.

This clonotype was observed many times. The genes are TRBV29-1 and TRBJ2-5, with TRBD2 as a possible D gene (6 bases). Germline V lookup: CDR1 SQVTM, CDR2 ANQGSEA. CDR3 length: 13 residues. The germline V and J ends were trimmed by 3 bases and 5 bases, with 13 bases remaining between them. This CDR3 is CSVDGGGGETQYF. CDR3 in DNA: TGCAGCGTTGATGGTGGGGGAGGTGAGACCCAGTACTTC.

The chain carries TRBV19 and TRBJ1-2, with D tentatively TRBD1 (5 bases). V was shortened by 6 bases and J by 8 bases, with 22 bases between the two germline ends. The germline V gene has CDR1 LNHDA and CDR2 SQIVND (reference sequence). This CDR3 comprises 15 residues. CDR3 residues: CASSESGDLLEGYTF. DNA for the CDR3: TGTGCCAGTAGCGAGAGTGGGGACCTTCTCGAGGGCTACACCTTC.

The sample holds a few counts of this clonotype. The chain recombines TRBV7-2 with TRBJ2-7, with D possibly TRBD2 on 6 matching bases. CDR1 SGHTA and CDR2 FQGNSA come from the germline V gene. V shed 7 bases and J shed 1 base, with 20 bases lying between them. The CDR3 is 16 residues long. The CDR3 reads CASTLLPSATSYEQYF. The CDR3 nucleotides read TGTGCCAGCACCCTACTACCTAGCGCTACGTCCTACGAGCAGTACTTC. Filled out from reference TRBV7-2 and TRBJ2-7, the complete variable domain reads GAGVSQSPSNKVTEKGKDVELRCDPISGHTALYWYRQSLGQGLEFLIYFQGNSAPDKSGLPSDRFSAERTGGSVSTLTIQRTQQEDSAVYLCASTLLPSATSYEQYFGPGTRLTVT.

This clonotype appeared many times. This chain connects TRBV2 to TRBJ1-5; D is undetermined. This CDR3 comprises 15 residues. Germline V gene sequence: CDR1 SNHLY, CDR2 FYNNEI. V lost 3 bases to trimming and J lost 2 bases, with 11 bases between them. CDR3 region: CASSDRGSGNQPQHF. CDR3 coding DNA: TGTGCCAGCAGTGATAGAGGGTCGGGCAATCAGCCCCAGCATTTT.

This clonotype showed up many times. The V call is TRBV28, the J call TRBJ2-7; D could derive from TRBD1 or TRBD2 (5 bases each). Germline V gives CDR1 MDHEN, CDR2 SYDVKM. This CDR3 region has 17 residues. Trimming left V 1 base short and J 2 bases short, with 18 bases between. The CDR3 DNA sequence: TGTGCCAGCAGTTTATACTCTGGGACGGAGTTTCCCTACGAGCAGTACTTC. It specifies CASSLYSGTEFPYEQYF.

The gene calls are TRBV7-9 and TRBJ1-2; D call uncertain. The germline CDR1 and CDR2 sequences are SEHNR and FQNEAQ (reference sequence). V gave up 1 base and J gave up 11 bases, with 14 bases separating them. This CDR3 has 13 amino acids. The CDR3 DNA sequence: TGTGCCAGCAGCTTAGGAACCTCACAATCTTACACCTTC. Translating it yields CASSLGTSQSYTF.

The CDR3 nucleotides are TGCGCCAGCAGCCACCTCAGCGGTCCTCCCACAGATACGCAGTATTTT. It is translated as CASSHLSGPPTDTQYF. The chain joins TRBV4-1 to TRBJ2-3; tentatively, D is TRBD2 (5 bases). V was pared by 3 bases and J by 2 bases, with 15 bases between. This CDR3 region has 16 residues. Germline CDR1 reads MGHRA; CDR2 reads YSYEKL.

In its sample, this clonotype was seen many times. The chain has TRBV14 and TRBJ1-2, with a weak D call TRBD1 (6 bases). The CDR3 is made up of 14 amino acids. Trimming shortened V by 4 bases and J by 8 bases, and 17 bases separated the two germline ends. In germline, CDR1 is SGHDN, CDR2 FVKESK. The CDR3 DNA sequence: TGTGCCAGCAGCCTATTCAGGGGATCTGAAGGCTACACCTTC. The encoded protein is CASSLFRGSEGYTF.

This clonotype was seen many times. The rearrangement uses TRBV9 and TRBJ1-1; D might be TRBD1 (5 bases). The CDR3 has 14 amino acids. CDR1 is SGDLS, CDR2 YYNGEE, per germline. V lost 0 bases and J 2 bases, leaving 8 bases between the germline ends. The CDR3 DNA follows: TGTGCCAGCAGCGTAGTAGGGGACAACACTGAAGCTTTCTTT. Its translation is CASSVVGDNTEAFF.

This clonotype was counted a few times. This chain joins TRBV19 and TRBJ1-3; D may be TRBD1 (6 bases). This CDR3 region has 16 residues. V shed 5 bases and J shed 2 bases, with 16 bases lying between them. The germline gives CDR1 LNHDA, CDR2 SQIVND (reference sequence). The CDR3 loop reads CASSAGHVLPGNTIYF. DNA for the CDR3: TGTGCCAGTAGTGCGGGACACGTCCTACCTGGAAACACCATATATTTT.

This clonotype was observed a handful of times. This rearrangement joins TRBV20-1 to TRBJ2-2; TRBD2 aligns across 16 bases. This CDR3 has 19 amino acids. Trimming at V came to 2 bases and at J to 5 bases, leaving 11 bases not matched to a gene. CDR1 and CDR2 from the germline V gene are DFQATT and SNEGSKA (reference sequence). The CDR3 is CSARKPGLAGGTTTGELFF. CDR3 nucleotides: TGCAGTGCTAGAAAGCCGGGACTAGCGGGAGGGACTACTACCGGGGAGCTGTTTTTT.

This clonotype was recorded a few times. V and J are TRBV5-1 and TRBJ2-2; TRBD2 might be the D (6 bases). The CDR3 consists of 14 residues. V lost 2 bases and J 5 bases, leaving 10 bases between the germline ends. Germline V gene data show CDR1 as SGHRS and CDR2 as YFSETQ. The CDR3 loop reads CASSLGRSTGELFF. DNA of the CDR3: TGCGCCAGCAGCTTAGGGAGGAGTACCGGGGAGCTGTTTTTT.

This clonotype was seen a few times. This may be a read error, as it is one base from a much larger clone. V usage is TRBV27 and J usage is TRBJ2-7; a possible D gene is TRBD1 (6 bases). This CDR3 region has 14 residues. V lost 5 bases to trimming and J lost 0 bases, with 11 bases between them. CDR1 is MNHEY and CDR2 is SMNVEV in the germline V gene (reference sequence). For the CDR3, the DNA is TGTGCCAGCAGTCCCCAGGGGTCCTCCTACGAGCAGTACTTC. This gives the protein CASSPQGSSYEQYF.

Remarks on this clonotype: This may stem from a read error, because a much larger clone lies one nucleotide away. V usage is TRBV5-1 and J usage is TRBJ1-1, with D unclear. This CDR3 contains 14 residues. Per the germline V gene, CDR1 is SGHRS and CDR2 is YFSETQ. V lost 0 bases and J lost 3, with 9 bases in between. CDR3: CASSLGARDTEAFF. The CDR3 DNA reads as TGCGCCAGCAGCTTGGGTGCGAGAGACACTGAAGCTTTCTTT.

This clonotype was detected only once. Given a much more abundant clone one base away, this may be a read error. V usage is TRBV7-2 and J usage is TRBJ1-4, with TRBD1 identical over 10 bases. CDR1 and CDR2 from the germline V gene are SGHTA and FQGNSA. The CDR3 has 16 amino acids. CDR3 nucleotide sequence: TGTGTCAGCAGCCGAAAAGGGACAGGGGATAATGAAAAACTGTTTTTT. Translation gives CVSSRKGTGDNEKLFF.

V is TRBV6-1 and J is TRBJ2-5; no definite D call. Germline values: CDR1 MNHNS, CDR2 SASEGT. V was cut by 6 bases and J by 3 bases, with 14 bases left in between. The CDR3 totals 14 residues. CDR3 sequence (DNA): TGTGCCAGCAGGACCCTTGTGCAGAAAGAGACCCAGTACTTC. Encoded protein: CASRTLVQKETQYF.